In this sample, the clone carrying this TCR beta chain turned up a few times. Its antigen is undetermined. The source of the sample is a study of cytotoxic CD8 clonotypes in ibrutinib-treated CLL. The data were produced by immunoSEQ multiplex PCR, yet TCRdb's version contains in-frame clones alone and is incomplete. Found here are 53,000 or so clones, roughly 50% of them singletons; the top ten hold more than 20%. Cryopreserved PBMCs were the source of around 2 micrograms of genomic DNA, which went to TCR beta libraries. General study points: Samples were collected at differing times from sustained-remission and progressing patients.

V was pared by 0 bases and J by 5 bases, with 6 bases between. Germline CDR1 is SGHRS and CDR2 is YFSETQ. This CDR3 spans 13 amino acids. Sequenced here: PBMCs, sampled at disease progression, from a patient treated with ibrutinib. The chain employs TRBV5-1 and TRBJ2-4; D remains unclear. The TCR comes from a human donor with chronic lymphocytic leukemia. CDR3 sequence reads: CASSLAGENIQYF. The DNA for the CDR3 is TGCGCCAGCAGCTTGGCCGGAGAAAACATTCAGTACTTC. Complete variable domain (other parts from reference TRBV5-1 and TRBJ2-4): KAGVTQTPRYLIKTRGQQVTLSCSPISGHRSVSWYQQTPGQGLQFLFEYFSETQRNKGNFPGRFSGRQFSNSRSEMNVSTLELGDSALYLCASSLAGENIQYFGAGTRLSVL.